This T cell receptor beta chain stems from a study of blood T cell repertoires in COVID-19. Background on the study: The origin of the acute and convalescent COVID-19 samples was the United States, Italy and Spain. The cDNA or gDNA used as material had been derived from T cells, B-cell-depleted T cells, or PBMCs.

V was shortened by 4 bases and J by 6 bases, with 9 bases between the two germline ends. CDR3 length equals 13 residues. The germline V gene has CDR1 SGHVS and CDR2 FQNEAQ. Sequencing was performed with immunoSEQ multiplex PCR; in TCRdb, only in-frame clones are kept and a portion is missing. The sample has under 130,000 clones, about 85% seen once. The chain recombines TRBV7-8 with TRBJ2-2; D remains unclear. Material: peripheral blood. This TCR came from a middle-aged man with acute or convalescent COVID-19. CDR3 coding DNA: TGTGCCAGCAGCTCAAAATTCCCCGGGGAGCTGTTTTTT. It is translated as CASSSKFPGELFF.